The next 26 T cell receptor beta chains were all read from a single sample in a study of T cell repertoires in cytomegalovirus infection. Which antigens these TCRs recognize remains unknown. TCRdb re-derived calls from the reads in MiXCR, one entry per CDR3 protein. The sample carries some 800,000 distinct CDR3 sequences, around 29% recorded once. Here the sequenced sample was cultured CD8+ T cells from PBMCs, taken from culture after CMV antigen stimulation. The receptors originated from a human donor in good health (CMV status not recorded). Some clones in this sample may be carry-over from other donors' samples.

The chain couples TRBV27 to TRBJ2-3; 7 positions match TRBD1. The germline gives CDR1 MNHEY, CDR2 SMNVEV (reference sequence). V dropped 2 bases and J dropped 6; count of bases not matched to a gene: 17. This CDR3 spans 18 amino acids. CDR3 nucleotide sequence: TGTGCCAGCAGTTTACTACAATCACCGATAGGGGGCCTTGATACGCAGTATTTT. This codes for CASSLLQSPIGGLDTQYF.

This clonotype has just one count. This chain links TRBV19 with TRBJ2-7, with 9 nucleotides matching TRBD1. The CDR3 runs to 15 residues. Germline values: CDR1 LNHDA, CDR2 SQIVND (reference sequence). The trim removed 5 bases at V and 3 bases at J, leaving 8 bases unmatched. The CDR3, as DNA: TGTGCCAGTAGTCCGGTAGGGACAGGGAACTACGAGCAGTACTTC. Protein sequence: CASSPVGTGNYEQYF.

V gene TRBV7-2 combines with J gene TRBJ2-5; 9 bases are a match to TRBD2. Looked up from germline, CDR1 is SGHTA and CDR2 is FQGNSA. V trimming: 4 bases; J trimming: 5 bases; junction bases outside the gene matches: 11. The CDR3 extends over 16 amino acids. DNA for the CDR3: TGTGCCAGCAGCTCGAGCGGGGGGAGGAGAGGGGAGACCCAGTACTTC. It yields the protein CASSSSGGRRGETQYF.

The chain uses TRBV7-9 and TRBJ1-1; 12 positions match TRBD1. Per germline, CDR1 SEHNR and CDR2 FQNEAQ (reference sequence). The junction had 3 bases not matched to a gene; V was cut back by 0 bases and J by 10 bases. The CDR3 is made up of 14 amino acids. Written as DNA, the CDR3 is TGTGCCAGCAGCTTAGCCCGGGACAGGGGGCGAGCTTTCTTT. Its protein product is CASSLARDRGRAFF.

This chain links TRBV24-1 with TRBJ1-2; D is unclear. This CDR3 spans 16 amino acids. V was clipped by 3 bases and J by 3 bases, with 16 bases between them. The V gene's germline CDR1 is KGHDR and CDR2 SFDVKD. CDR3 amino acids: CATSDPRQGRDYGYTF. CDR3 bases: TGTGCCACCAGTGATCCTCGACAAGGGCGGGACTATGGCTACACCTTC.

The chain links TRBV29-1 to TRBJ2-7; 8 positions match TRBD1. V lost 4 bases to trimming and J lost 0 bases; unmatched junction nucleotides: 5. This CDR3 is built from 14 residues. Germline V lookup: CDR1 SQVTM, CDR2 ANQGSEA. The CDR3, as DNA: TGCAGCGTTGGGGGACAGGAATACTCCTACGAGCAGTACTTC. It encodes CSVGGQEYSYEQYF.

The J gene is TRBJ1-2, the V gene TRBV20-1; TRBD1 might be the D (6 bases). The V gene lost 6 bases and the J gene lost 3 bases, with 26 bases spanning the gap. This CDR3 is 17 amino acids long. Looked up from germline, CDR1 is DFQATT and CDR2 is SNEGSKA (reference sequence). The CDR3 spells CSAARSVRGRPYYGYTF. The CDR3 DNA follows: TGCAGTGCCGCCCGAAGTGTTCGGGGGCGCCCGTACTATGGCTACACCTTC.

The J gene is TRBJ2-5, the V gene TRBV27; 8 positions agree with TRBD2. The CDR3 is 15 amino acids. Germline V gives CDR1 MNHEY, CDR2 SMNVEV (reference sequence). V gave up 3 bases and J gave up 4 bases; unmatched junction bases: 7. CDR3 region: CASSFKPRGAETQYF. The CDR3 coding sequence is TGTGCCAGCAGTTTCAAGCCGCGGGGGGCAGAGACCCAGTACTTC.

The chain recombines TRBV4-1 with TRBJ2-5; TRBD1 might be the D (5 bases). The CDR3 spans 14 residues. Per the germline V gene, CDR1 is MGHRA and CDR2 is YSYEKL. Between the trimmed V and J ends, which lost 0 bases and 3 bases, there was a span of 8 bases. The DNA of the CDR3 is TGCGCCAGCAGCCAAGATCCAGGGAAAGAGACCCAGTACTTC. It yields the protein CASSQDPGKETQYF.

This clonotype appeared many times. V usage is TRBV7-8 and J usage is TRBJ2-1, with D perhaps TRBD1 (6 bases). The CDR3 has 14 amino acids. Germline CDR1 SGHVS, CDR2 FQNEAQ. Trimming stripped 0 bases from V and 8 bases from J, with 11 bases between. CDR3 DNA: TGTGCCAGCAGCTTAGCTGGGGGCGGGTATGAGCAGTTCTTC. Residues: CASSLAGGGYEQFF. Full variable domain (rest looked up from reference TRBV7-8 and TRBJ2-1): GAGVSQSPRYKVAKRGQDVALRCDPISGHVSLFWYQQALGQGPEFLTYFQNEAQLDKSGLPSDRFFAERPEGSVSTLKIQRTQQEDSAVYLCASSLAGGGYEQFFGPGTRLTVL.

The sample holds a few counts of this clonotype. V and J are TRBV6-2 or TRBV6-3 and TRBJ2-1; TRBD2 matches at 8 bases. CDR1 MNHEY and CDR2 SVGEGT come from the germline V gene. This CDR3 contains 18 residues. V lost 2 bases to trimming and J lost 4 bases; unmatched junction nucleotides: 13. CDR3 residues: CASSYPALESGSYNEQFF. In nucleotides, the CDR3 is TGTGCCAGCAGTTACCCCGCCCTCGAGAGCGGGAGTTACAATGAGCAGTTCTTC.

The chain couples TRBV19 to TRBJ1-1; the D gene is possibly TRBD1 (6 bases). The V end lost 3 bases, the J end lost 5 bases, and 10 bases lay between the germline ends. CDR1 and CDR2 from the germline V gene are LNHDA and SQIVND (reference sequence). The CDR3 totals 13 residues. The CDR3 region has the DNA TGTGCCAGTAGTATCCATCAGGGGACTGAAGCTTTCTTT. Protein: CASSIHQGTEAFF. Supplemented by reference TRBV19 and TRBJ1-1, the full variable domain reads DGGITQSPKYLFRKEGQNVTLSCEQNLNHDAMYWYRQDPGQGLRLIYYSQIVNDFQKGDIAEGYSVSREKKESFPLTVTSAQKNPTAFYLCASSIHQGTEAFFGQGTRLTVV.

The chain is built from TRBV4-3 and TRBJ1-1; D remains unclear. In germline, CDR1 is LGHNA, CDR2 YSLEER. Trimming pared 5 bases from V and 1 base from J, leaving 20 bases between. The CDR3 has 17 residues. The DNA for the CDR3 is TGCGCCAGCAGCGGACCCCCTGATAGAGGCCAGAACACTGAAGCTTTCTTT. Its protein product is CASSGPPDRGQNTEAFF.

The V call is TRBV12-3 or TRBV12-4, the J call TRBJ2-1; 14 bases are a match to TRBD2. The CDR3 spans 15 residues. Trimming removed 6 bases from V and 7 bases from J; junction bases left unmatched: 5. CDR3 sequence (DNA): TGTGCCAGCAGCACCCGGACTAGCGGGGGGAATGAGCAGTTCTTC. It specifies CASSTRTSGGNEQFF.

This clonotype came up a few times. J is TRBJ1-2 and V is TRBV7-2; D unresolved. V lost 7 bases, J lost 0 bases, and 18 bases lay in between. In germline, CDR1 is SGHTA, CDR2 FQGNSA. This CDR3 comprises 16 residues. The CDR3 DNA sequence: TGTGCCAGCACCCAAACCCGCAGCTTAGCTAACTATGGCTACACCTTC. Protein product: CASTQTRSLANYGYTF.

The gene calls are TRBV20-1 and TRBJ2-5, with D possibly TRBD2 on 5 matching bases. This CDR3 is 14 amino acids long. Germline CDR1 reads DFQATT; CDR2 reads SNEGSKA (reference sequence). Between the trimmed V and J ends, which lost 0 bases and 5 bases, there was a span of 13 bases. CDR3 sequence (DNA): TGCAGTGCTAGAGATGTGCGGGTGCGGGAGACCCAGTACTTC. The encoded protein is CSARDVRVRETQYF.

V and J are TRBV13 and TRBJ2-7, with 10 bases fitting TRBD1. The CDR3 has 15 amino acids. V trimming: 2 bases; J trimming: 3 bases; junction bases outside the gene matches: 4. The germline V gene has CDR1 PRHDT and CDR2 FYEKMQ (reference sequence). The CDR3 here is CASSLSGTGVYEQYF. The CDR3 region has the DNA TGTGCCAGCAGCTTAAGCGGGACAGGGGTCTACGAGCAGTACTTC.

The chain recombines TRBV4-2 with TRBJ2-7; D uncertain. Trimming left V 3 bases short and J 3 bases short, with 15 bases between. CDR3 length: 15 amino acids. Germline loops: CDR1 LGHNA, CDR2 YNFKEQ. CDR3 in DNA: TGTGCCAGCAGCCAGCATGGCCTGGTAGACTACGAGCAGTACTTC. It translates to CASSQHGLVDYEQYF.

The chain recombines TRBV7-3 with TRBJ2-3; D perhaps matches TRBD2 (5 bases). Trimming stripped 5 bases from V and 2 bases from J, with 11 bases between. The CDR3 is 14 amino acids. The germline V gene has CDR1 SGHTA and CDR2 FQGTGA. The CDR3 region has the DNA TGTGCCAGCAGCGCCCCGGGGATCACAGATACGCAGTATTTT. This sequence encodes CASSAPGITDTQYF.

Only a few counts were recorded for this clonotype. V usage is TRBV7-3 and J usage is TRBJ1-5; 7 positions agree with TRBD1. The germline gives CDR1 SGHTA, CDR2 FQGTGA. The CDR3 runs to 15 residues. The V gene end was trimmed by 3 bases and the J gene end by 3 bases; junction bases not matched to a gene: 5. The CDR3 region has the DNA TGTGCCAGCAGCTTTGACAGGGAAGCCAATCAGCCCCAGCATTTT. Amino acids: CASSFDREANQPQHF.

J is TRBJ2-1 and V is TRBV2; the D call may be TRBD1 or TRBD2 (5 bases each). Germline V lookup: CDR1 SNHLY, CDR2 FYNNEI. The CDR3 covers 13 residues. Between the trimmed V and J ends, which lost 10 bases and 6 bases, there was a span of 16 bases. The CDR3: CAIPGTSPNEQFF. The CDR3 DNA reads TGTGCCATCCCCGGGACCAGTCCCAATGAGCAGTTCTTC.

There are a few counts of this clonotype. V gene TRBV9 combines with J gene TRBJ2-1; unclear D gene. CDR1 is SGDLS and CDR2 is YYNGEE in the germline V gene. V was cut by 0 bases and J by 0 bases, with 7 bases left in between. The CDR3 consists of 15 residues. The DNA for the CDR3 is TGTGCCAGCAGCGTAGACGGCTACTCCTACAATGAGCAGTTCTTC. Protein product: CASSVDGYSYNEQFF.

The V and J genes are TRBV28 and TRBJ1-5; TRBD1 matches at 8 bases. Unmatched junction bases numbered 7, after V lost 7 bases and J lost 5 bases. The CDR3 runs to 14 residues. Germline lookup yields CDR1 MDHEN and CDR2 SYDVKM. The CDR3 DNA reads TGTGCCAGCATCCACAGGGGGGTTTATCAGCCCCAGCATTTT. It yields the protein CASIHRGVYQPQHF.

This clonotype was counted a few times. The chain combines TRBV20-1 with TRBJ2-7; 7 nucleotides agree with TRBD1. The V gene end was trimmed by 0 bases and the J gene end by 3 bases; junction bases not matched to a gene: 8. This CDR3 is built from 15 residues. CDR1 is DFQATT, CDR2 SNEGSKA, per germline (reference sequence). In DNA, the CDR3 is TGCAGTGCTAGAGATGTGGACAGGCCAGGCTACGAGCAGTACTTC. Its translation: CSARDVDRPGYEQYF.

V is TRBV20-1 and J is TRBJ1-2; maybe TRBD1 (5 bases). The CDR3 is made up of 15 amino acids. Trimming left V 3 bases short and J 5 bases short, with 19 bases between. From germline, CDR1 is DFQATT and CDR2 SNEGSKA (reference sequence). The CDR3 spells CSASKLAGGGYGYTF. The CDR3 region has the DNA TGCAGTGCTAGTAAGCTCGCCGGCGGGGGATATGGCTACACCTTC.

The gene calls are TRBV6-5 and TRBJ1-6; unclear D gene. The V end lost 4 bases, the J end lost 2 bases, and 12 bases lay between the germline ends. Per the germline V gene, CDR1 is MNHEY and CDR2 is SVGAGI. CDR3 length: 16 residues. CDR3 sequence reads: CASSFAPGAYNSPLHF. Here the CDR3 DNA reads TGTGCCAGCAGTTTCGCCCCCGGCGCCTATAATTCACCCCTCCACTTT.